This note documents a single T cell receptor beta chain sequence. Clinical histories supplied by participants themselves formed the basis of cohort assignment. Original analysis: Estimation of nucleated cell counts relied on the amplification of reference gene primers. Libraries were prepared by immunoSEQ multiplex PCR; TCRdb keeps only in-frame clonotypes and omits some of them. That table is the source of V, J and clone size, and D and trimming were worked out from the DNA. The sample contains some 50,000 clones, 86% of which appear only once. Deletions cut 0 bases from V and 5 bases from J, with 13 bases between. Germline CDR1 is MNHEY and CDR2 is SVGEGT. This CDR3 region has 15 residues. The entry originates in a study of blood T cell repertoires in COVID-19. Across the whole study: Acute and convalescent COVID-19 specimens originated in the United States, Italy and Spain. PBMCs, B-cell-depleted T cells, or T cells provided the cDNA or gDNA that made up the material.

Sequenced input: PBMCs or T cells enriched from blood (not recorded which). This clonotype was sampled from a woman in her fifties or sixties who had recovered from COVID-19. The chain uses TRBV6-2 or TRBV6-3 and TRBJ1-2; TRBD1 might be the D (6 bases). This CDR3 reads CASSYSTGSLYGYTF. CDR3 DNA sequence: TGTGCCAGCAGTTACTCGACAGGATCTCTTTATGGCTACACCTTC.